This T cell receptor beta chain was sequenced for a study of beta chain features in type 1 diabetes. The CDR3 consists of 15 residues. CDR1 and CDR2 from the germline V gene are SGDLS and YYNGEE. The V segment lost 5 bases and the J segment 5 bases; nucleotides outside the gene matches: 12. The study reverse transcribed the entire isolated RNA, so it sequenced expressed TCRB transcripts. Here immunoSEQ multiplex PCR was the method, and the copy in TCRdb shows in-frame clones only, minus some. Here the sample spans a few hundred thousand clones, about 29% being singletons. This sequence originates from a man aged 18 to 29 in good health. Sequenced input: naive CD4+ T cells from blood. The V gene is TRBV9, the J gene TRBJ2-5; 7 nucleotides line up with TRBD2. The CDR3 DNA is TGTGCCAGCAGTTACTCGACCGGGAGGTGGGAGACCCAGTACTTC. Protein sequence: CASSYSTGRWETQYF.